A selection of T cell receptor beta chains follows, all from one sample in a study of beta chain features in type 1 diabetes. Profiling relied on immunoSEQ multiplex PCR, and the TCRdb table lists in-frame clones only, not all of them. The data show 250,000 to 400,000 clones, 14% seen once. Specimen: central memory CD4+ T cells from blood. The receptors here all came from a man aged 30 to 45 in good health. CDR3s include the opening cysteine and the closing phenylalanine or tryptophan. A D gene is named only where the DNA matches it firmly. Where a row states a size, it is once, few, many or the class of an expanded clone; other rows omit it.

j_gene: TRBJ2-1
v_gene: TRBV19
d_gene: TRBD2
abundance: NA
CDR3nt: TGTGCCAGAACGGGACTAGCGGGGGCGTTATACAATGAGCAGTTCTTC
CDR3aa: CARTGLAGALYNEQFF

j_gene: TRBJ2-4
v_gene: TRBV11-2
d_gene: NA
abundance: few
CDR3nt: TGTGCCAGCAGCCTAAAACTGACCCACAGACTCCAGTACTTC
CDR3aa: CASSLKLTHRLQYF

j_gene: TRBJ2-1
v_gene: TRBV5-4
d_gene: NA
abundance: NA
CDR3nt: TGTGCCAGCAGCTTTGAGGGTGGCTCCTACAATGAGCAGTTCTTC
CDR3aa: CASSFEGGSYNEQFF

j_gene: TRBJ1-1
v_gene: TRBV4-3
d_gene: NA
abundance: few
CDR3nt: TGCGCCAGCAGCCAATTCAGGGTGAACACTGAAGCTTTCTTT
CDR3aa: CASSQFRVNTEAFF

j_gene: TRBJ2-3
v_gene: TRBV5-4
d_gene: TRBD2
abundance: NA
CDR3nt: TGTGCCAGCAGCTTGGGAAGCGGGGGAGATACGCAGTATTTT
CDR3aa: CASSLGSGGDTQYF

j_gene: TRBJ1-1
v_gene: TRBV10-3
d_gene: NA
abundance: few
CDR3nt: TGTGCCATCAGTGATATGGGGGGGGATGAAGCTTTCTTT
CDR3aa: CAISDMGGDEAFF

j_gene: TRBJ1-6
v_gene: TRBV6-5
d_gene: NA
abundance: few
CDR3nt: TGTGCCAGCAGTTACGGGAGGGAGCGATCACCCCTCCACTTT
CDR3aa: CASSYGRERSPLHF

j_gene: TRBJ1-3
v_gene: TRBV25-1
d_gene: TRBD1
abundance: NA
CDR3nt: TGTGCCAGCAGTGTTTGGACAGGTGGTTCTGGAAACACCATATATTTT
CDR3aa: CASSVWTGGSGNTIYF

j_gene: TRBJ2-5
v_gene: TRBV14
d_gene: TRBD2
abundance: few
CDR3nt: TGTGCCAGCAGCCGGCGGGGGGCCATCCAAGAGACCCAGTACTTC
CDR3aa: CASSRRGAIQETQYF

j_gene: TRBJ2-1
v_gene: TRBV6-5
d_gene: TRBD1
abundance: NA
CDR3nt: TGTGCCAGCAGTTTAGACAGGGATTTCTACAATGAGCAGTTCTTC
CDR3aa: CASSLDRDFYNEQFF

j_gene: TRBJ2-1
v_gene: TRBV19
d_gene: NA
abundance: few
CDR3nt: TGTGCCAGTAGTCCTCCGGCGGGATTCTACAATGAGCAGTTCTTC
CDR3aa: CASSPPAGFYNEQFF

j_gene: TRBJ1-2
v_gene: TRBV6-1
d_gene: TRBD1
abundance: few
CDR3nt: TGTGCCAGCAGGAAGGACAGGGCGACGACCTATGGCTACACCTTC
CDR3aa: CASRKDRATTYGYTF

j_gene: TRBJ1-2
v_gene: TRBV4-3
d_gene: TRBD1
abundance: NA
CDR3nt: TGCGCCAGCAGCCACTCCCCACAGGGGGACTATGGCTACACCTTC
CDR3aa: CASSHSPQGDYGYTF

j_gene: TRBJ1-2
v_gene: TRBV6-5
d_gene: NA
abundance: NA
CDR3nt: TGTGCCAGCAAAGCAGGGTATCGGTATGGCTACACCTTC
CDR3aa: CASKAGYRYGYTF

j_gene: TRBJ1-1
v_gene: TRBV4-1
d_gene: NA
abundance: NA
CDR3nt: TGCGCCAGCAGCCAAGTTACCCTACAGAATTTGCCCGTTGAAGCTTTCTTT
CDR3aa: CASSQVTLQNLPVEAFF

j_gene: TRBJ1-2
v_gene: TRBV28
d_gene: NA
abundance: few
CDR3nt: TGTGCCAGCAGTTTCAGCTGGGTAGGGGGCTACACCTTC
CDR3aa: CASSFSWVGGYTF

j_gene: TRBJ2-1
v_gene: TRBV7-9
d_gene: NA
abundance: few
CDR3nt: TGTGCCAGCAGCTTAGGAGTTCTACAGAACAATGAGCAGTTCTTC
CDR3aa: CASSLGVLQNNEQFF

j_gene: TRBJ2-5
v_gene: TRBV9
d_gene: NA
abundance: NA
CDR3nt: TGTGCCAGCAGCGGACAGACCGGGGCCCCAGAGACCCAGTACTTC
CDR3aa: CASSGQTGAPETQYF

j_gene: TRBJ2-7
v_gene: TRBV2
d_gene: NA
abundance: NA
CDR3nt: TGTGCCAGCAGTGTCAGCACCTACGAGCAGTACTTC
CDR3aa: CASSVSTYEQYF

j_gene: TRBJ2-5
v_gene: TRBV18
d_gene: TRBD2
abundance: NA
CDR3nt: TGTGCCAGCTCACCCCAGCCGAGAAGCAGCGGGGAAGTAGAGACCCAGTACTTC
CDR3aa: CASSPQPRSSGEVETQYF

j_gene: TRBJ1-1
v_gene: TRBV10-3
d_gene: NA
abundance: NA
CDR3nt: TGTGCCACCCAAGCGGACGGGCGGATAACTTTCTTT
CDR3aa: CATQADGRITFF

j_gene: TRBJ1-3
v_gene: TRBV5-6
d_gene: TRBD1
abundance: few
CDR3nt: TGTGCCAGCAGCTACCCAGGGGGCGGAAACACCATATATTTT
CDR3aa: CASSYPGGGNTIYF

j_gene: TRBJ1-1
v_gene: TRBV7-8
d_gene: NA
abundance: NA
CDR3nt: TGTGTCAATATACGGAACACTGAAGCTTTCTTT
CDR3aa: CVNIRNTEAFF

j_gene: TRBJ2-7
v_gene: TRBV5-1
d_gene: TRBD2
abundance: few
CDR3nt: TGCGCCAGCAGCTTGGAAGGCCTAGCGGGGCGCGAGCAGTACTTC
CDR3aa: CASSLEGLAGREQYF

j_gene: TRBJ2-7
v_gene: TRBV4-3
d_gene: NA
abundance: few
CDR3nt: TGCGCCAGCAGCCAAGATTCTCTAGCCGAAGAGCAGTACTTC
CDR3aa: CASSQDSLAEEQYF

j_gene: TRBJ2-7
v_gene: TRBV7-9
d_gene: NA
abundance: NA
CDR3nt: TGTGCCAGCACCCGTAATCGAAACCACGAGCAGTACTTC
CDR3aa: CASTRNRNHEQYF

j_gene: TRBJ2-1
v_gene: TRBV7-2
d_gene: NA
abundance: NA
CDR3nt: TGTGCCAGCAGCCCCTTGGTAGCGGCTTCTCCTAACAATGAGCAGTTCTTC
CDR3aa: CASSPLVAASPNNEQFF

j_gene: TRBJ2-5
v_gene: TRBV5-1
d_gene: TRBD1
abundance: few
CDR3nt: TGCGCCAGCAGCTTGATGGGACAGGGAGACGAGACCCAGTACTTC
CDR3aa: CASSLMGQGDETQYF

j_gene: TRBJ1-1
v_gene: TRBV9
d_gene: TRBD1
abundance: NA
CDR3nt: TGTGCCAGCAGCGCTGAAGGGGGCGCGAACACTGAAGCTTTCTTT
CDR3aa: CASSAEGGANTEAFF

j_gene: TRBJ2-5
v_gene: TRBV5-6
d_gene: NA
abundance: NA
CDR3nt: TGTGCCAGTCTTCTCTTGGGGCGCCTTGGACAAGAGACCCAGTACTTC
CDR3aa: CASLLLGRLGQETQYF

j_gene: TRBJ1-2
v_gene: TRBV4-2
d_gene: NA
abundance: few
CDR3nt: TGTGCCAGCAGCCAATTCGGGGGGGCTGGCTATGGCTACACCTTC
CDR3aa: CASSQFGGAGYGYTF

j_gene: TRBJ2-1
v_gene: TRBV30
d_gene: TRBD2
abundance: few
CDR3nt: TGTGCCTGGAGTCGAGAAACTAGCGGGAGGGCCAGAAATGAGCAGTTCTTC
CDR3aa: CAWSRETSGRARNEQFF

j_gene: TRBJ1-4
v_gene: TRBV18
d_gene: TRBD1
abundance: NA
CDR3nt: TGTGCCAGCTCACAGGGACAGATTAATGAAAAACTGTTTTTT
CDR3aa: CASSQGQINEKLFF

j_gene: TRBJ2-5
v_gene: TRBV7-2
d_gene: NA
abundance: few
CDR3nt: TGTGCCAGCAGCTCAGAGACCCAGTACTTC
CDR3aa: CASSSETQYF

j_gene: TRBJ2-3
v_gene: TRBV2
d_gene: NA
abundance: many
CDR3nt: TGTGCCAGCAGTCAAGACCTGTATACGCAGTATTTT
CDR3aa: CASSQDLYTQYF

j_gene: TRBJ1-1
v_gene: TRBV21-1
d_gene: NA
abundance: few
CDR3nt: TGTGCCAGCAAGGGGGGTCCGAACACTGAAGCTTTCTTT
CDR3aa: CASKGGPNTEAFF

j_gene: TRBJ1-2
v_gene: TRBV4-2
d_gene: NA
abundance: few
CDR3nt: TGTGCCAGCAGCCAAGATTATGGGCATAAAGGGGACTATGGCTACACCTTC
CDR3aa: CASSQDYGHKGDYGYTF

j_gene: TRBJ2-3
v_gene: TRBV7-8
d_gene: NA
abundance: few
CDR3nt: TGTGCCAGCAGCTCCACGGGTACGCAGTATTTT
CDR3aa: CASSSTGTQYF

j_gene: TRBJ2-3
v_gene: TRBV18
d_gene: NA
abundance: few
CDR3nt: TGTGCCAGCTCACCCCCCCCGGGGAGGACAGATACGCAGTATTTT
CDR3aa: CASSPPPGRTDTQYF

j_gene: TRBJ2-3
v_gene: TRBV4-3
d_gene: TRBD1
abundance: NA
CDR3nt: TGCGCCAGCAGCCAAGGGTCCCACAGGGGTGAAGATACGCAGTATTTT
CDR3aa: CASSQGSHRGEDTQYF

j_gene: TRBJ2-3
v_gene: TRBV11-2
d_gene: NA
abundance: NA
CDR3nt: TGTGCCAGCAGCTTAGATCTTCCAACCAGGGTCACAGATACGCAGTATTTT
CDR3aa: CASSLDLPTRVTDTQYF

j_gene: TRBJ2-5
v_gene: TRBV7-7
d_gene: TRBD1
abundance: few
CDR3nt: TGTGCCAGCAGCCCCGGCTCTGGGACAGGGAGGCGCGAGACCCAGTACTTC
CDR3aa: CASSPGSGTGRRETQYF

j_gene: TRBJ2-7
v_gene: TRBV5-1
d_gene: TRBD1
abundance: NA
CDR3nt: TGCGCCAGCAGCCTTGGGACAGGGGGTACTGAGCAGTACTTC
CDR3aa: CASSLGTGGTEQYF

j_gene: TRBJ1-4
v_gene: TRBV9
d_gene: NA
abundance: NA
CDR3nt: TGTGCCAGCAGCGTAGGCGGAGGGGCAGGGTTTGAAAAACTGTTTTTT
CDR3aa: CASSVGGGAGFEKLFF

j_gene: TRBJ1-6
v_gene: TRBV7-2
d_gene: NA
abundance: few
CDR3nt: TGTGCCAGCAGCCATACGGGGGCCACCCGTCCACCCCTCCACTTT
CDR3aa: CASSHTGATRPPLHF

j_gene: TRBJ2-4
v_gene: TRBV29-1
d_gene: TRBD1
abundance: few
CDR3nt: TGCAGCGTTGCGCAGGGGGCCGGCAACATTCAGTACTTC
CDR3aa: CSVAQGAGNIQYF

j_gene: TRBJ2-1
v_gene: TRBV5-4
d_gene: NA
abundance: NA
CDR3nt: TGTGCCAGCAGCTTGATTGGAGATGAGCAGTTCTTC
CDR3aa: CASSLIGDEQFF

j_gene: TRBJ1-1
v_gene: TRBV30
d_gene: TRBD1
abundance: NA
CDR3nt: TGTGCCTGGAGTCCCCCTGACAGGGGGATCATGAACACTGAAGCTTTCTTT
CDR3aa: CAWSPPDRGIMNTEAFF

j_gene: TRBJ2-1
v_gene: TRBV2
d_gene: NA
abundance: few
CDR3nt: TGTGCCAGCAGTGGAGGGGGGCGGTCCTACAATGAGCAGTTCTTC
CDR3aa: CASSGGGRSYNEQFF

j_gene: TRBJ2-1
v_gene: TRBV14
d_gene: TRBD2
abundance: few
CDR3nt: TGTGCCAGCAGCCATACTAGCGGGATCTCCTACAATGAGCAGTTCTTC
CDR3aa: CASSHTSGISYNEQFF

j_gene: TRBJ2-5
v_gene: TRBV7-9
d_gene: NA
abundance: NA
CDR3nt: TGTGCCATCCAAAGGGGGGTCGAGACCCAGTACTTC
CDR3aa: CAIQRGVETQYF

j_gene: TRBJ2-5
v_gene: TRBV5-1
d_gene: TRBD1
abundance: NA
CDR3nt: TGCGCCAGCAGGGGACAGGGGGCGGAAGAGACCCAGTACTTC
CDR3aa: CASRGQGAEETQYF

j_gene: TRBJ1-2
v_gene: TRBV5-4
d_gene: NA
abundance: many
CDR3nt: TGTGCCAGCAGCTTGGCGACAGGAAAGGACTATGGCTACACCTTC
CDR3aa: CASSLATGKDYGYTF

j_gene: TRBJ1-5
v_gene: TRBV19
d_gene: NA
abundance: NA
CDR3nt: TGTGCCAGTAGTATACAGGGTGGCAATCAGCCCCAGCATTTT
CDR3aa: CASSIQGGNQPQHF

j_gene: TRBJ2-5
v_gene: TRBV7-9
d_gene: TRBD2
abundance: NA
CDR3nt: TGTGCCAGCAGCTTAGGAGGGAGGGCGGAGACCCAGTACTTC
CDR3aa: CASSLGGRAETQYF

j_gene: TRBJ1-3
v_gene: TRBV4-3
d_gene: NA
abundance: few
CDR3nt: TGCGCCAGCAGCCTTAGCGGGACGGTCTCTGGAAACACCATATATTTT
CDR3aa: CASSLSGTVSGNTIYF

j_gene: TRBJ1-5
v_gene: TRBV9
d_gene: TRBD1
abundance: few
CDR3nt: TGTGCCAGCAGCGAACAGGGGGATCAGCCCCAGCATTTT
CDR3aa: CASSEQGDQPQHF

j_gene: TRBJ1-1
v_gene: TRBV6-5
d_gene: NA
abundance: few
CDR3nt: TGTGCCAGCATCCCAGACCAGAACACTGAAGCTTTCTTT
CDR3aa: CASIPDQNTEAFF

j_gene: TRBJ2-1
v_gene: TRBV15
d_gene: NA
abundance: few
CDR3nt: TGTGCCACCAGCAGGGGGGGAGACGGGACCGAGCAGTTCTTC
CDR3aa: CATSRGGDGTEQFF